This T cell receptor beta chain was identified in a study of vaccination effects on CD4 cells after COVID-19. The CDR3 contains 15 residues. Germline-derived CDR1 and CDR2 are SGHRS and YFSETQ. V lost 4 bases to trimming and J lost 1 base; unmatched junction nucleotides: 6. Before sequencing took place, the ViraFEST assay used viral peptide pools to expand antigen-specific CD4+ T cells. It was after roughly ten days of culture that CD4+ T cells were isolated. Some clones are missing from TCRdb's copy, which holds only in-frame ones; the method was immunoSEQ multiplex PCR. The table has roughly 61,000 clones, roughly four fifths seen once. About this clone itself: Its target is not known.

Material: CD4+ T cells from PBMCs cultured with HCoV-229E spike peptides, obtained before COVID-19 vaccination. The receptor was derived from a human donor who received a COVID-19 vaccine. The V and J genes are TRBV5-1 and TRBJ1-1; 8 bases align to TRBD1. The DNA of the CDR3 is TGCGCCAGCAGCCGAAGTGGACAGGGGAACACTGAAGCTTTCTTT. Its protein is CASSRSGQGNTEAFF.